The 6 T cell receptor beta chains presented below share a single source sample, sequenced in a study of identical twins. TCRdb processed the 5' RACE reads anew with MiXCR; each CDR3 protein has one entry. The sample yields roughly 720,000 distinct CDR3 sequences, roughly 18% seen once. These same records also appear under a second study, on T cells expressing NK-cell markers.

The sequenced sample consisted of PBMCs. The receptors were gathered from a woman between 18 and 29 years old in good health.

The chain joins TRBV20-1 to TRBJ2-3, with TRBD1 as a possible D gene (6 bases). The CDR3 length is 13 residues. Trimming removed 6 bases from V and 2 bases from J, with 12 bases in between. CDR1 is DFQATT, CDR2 SNEGSKA, per germline (reference sequence). CDR3 residues: CSAGRDTTDTQYF. The CDR3 DNA reads as TGCAGTGCAGGCCGGGACACCACAGATACGCAGTATTTT.

This clonotype has only a few counts. The V and J genes are TRBV20-1 and TRBJ1-2; D not certain. CDR3 length: 13 residues. Trimming left V 0 bases short and J 4 bases short, with 9 bases between. Germline V gene sequence: CDR1 DFQATT, CDR2 SNEGSKA (reference sequence). The CDR3 loop reads CSAREPRIYGYTF. The CDR3 nucleotides are TGCAGTGCTAGAGAGCCCCGGATCTATGGCTACACCTTC.

This clonotype was picked up a small number of times. The chain uses TRBV10-3 and TRBJ2-1; D uncertain. This CDR3 has 14 amino acids. Per the germline V gene, CDR1 is ENHRY and CDR2 is SYGVKD. The V gene lost 2 bases and the J gene lost 10 bases, with 15 bases spanning the gap. The CDR3 DNA follows: TGTGCCATCAGTGAGAGTCGCATCAACGGGGAGCAGTTCTTC. This sequence encodes CAISESRINGEQFF.

Many counts were recorded for this clonotype. CDR3 loop: CSVFRDTYEQYF. DNA of the CDR3: TGCAGCGTTTTCCGGGACACCTACGAGCAGTACTTC. The chain recombines TRBV29-1 with TRBJ2-7; D may be TRBD1 (6 bases). V lost 5 bases and J 2 bases, leaving 10 bases between the germline ends. This CDR3 is 12 amino acids long. Germline lookup yields CDR1 SQVTM and CDR2 ANQGSEA.

The chain couples TRBV5-1 to TRBJ2-3; D unresolved. Germline assignment: CDR1 SGHRS and CDR2 YFSETQ. V was shortened by 8 bases and J by 10 bases, with 23 bases between the two germline ends. The CDR3 covers 14 residues. CDR3 nucleotide sequence: TGCGCCAGTACCCACGGGCTCCCTGATGCAGCGCAGTATTTT. It is translated as CASTHGLPDAAQYF.

This clonotype appeared a few times. The rearrangement uses TRBV12-3 or TRBV12-4 and TRBJ2-7; 10 nucleotides line up with TRBD2. V shed 7 bases, J shed 4 bases, and the junction held 7 bases outside the gene matches. The CDR3 is 14 amino acids. The CDR3 nucleotides are TGTGCCAGCACCCCCGGACTAGCGGAATACGAGCAGTACTTC. Translating gives CASTPGLAEYEQYF.